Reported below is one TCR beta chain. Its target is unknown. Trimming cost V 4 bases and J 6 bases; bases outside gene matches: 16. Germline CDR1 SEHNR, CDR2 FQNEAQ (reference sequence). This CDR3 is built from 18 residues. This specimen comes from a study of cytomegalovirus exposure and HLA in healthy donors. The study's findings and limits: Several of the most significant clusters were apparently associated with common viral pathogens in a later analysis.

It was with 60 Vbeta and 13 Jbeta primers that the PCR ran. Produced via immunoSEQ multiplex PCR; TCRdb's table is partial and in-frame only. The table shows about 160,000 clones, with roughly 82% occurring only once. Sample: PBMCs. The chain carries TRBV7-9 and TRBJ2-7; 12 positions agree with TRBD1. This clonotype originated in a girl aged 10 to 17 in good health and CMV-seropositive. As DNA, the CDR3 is TGTGCCAGCAGCTACCCGGGACAGGGGGCGCAGGGAGCGACCGAGCAGTACTTC. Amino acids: CASSYPGQGAQGATEQYF.